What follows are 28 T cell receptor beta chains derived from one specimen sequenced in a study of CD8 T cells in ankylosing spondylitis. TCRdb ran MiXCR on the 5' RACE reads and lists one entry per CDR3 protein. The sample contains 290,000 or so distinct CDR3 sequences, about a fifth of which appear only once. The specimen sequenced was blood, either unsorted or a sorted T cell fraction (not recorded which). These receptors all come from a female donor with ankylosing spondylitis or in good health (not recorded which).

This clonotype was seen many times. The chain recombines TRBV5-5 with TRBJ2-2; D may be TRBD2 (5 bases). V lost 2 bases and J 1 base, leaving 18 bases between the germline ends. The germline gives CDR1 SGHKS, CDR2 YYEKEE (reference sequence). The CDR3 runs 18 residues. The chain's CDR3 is CASSFAPTSKGNTGELFF. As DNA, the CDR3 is TGTGCCAGCAGCTTCGCCCCCACTAGTAAGGGGAACACCGGGGAGCTGTTTTTT.

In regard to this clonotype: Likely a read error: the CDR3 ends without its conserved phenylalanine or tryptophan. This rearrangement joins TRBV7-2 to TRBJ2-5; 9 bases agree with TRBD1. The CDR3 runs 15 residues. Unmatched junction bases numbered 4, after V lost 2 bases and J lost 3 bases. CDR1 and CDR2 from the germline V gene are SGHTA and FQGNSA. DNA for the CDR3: TGTGCCAGCAGCTTACCCGGGACAGGGAAAGAGACCCAGTACTCC. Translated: CASSLPGTGKETQYS.

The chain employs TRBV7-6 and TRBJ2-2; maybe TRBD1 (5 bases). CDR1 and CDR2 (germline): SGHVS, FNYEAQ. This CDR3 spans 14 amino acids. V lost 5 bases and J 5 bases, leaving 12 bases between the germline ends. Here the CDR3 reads CASSPRTGTGELFF. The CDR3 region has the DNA TGTGCCAGCAGCCCGCGCACAGGAACCGGGGAGCTGTTTTTT.

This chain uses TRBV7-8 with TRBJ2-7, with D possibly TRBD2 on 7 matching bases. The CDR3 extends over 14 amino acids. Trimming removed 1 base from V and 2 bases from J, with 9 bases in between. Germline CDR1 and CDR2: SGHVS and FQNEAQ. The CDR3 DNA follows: TGTGCCAGCAGCTTAGAGGGGGGGACCTACGAGCAGTACTTC. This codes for CASSLEGGTYEQYF.

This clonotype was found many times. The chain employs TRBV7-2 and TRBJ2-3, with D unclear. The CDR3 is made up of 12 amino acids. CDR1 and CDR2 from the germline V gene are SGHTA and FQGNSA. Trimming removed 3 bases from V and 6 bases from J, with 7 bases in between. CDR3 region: CASSLSSDTQYF. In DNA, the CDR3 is TGTGCCAGCAGCTTGAGTTCTGATACGCAGTATTTT.

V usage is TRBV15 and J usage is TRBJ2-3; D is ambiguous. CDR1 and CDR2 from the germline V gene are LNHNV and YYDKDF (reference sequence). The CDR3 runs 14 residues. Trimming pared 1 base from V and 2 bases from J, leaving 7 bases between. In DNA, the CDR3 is TGTGCCACCAGCAGAGTGAGCACCACAGATACGCAGTATTTT. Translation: CATSRVSTTDTQYF.

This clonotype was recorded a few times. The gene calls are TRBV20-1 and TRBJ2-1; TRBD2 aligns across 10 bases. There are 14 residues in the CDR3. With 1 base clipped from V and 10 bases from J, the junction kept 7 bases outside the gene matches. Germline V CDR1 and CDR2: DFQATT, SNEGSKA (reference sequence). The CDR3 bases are TGCAGTGCTAGAGTTACTAGCGGGATAAGGGAGCAGTTCTTC. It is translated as CSARVTSGIREQFF.

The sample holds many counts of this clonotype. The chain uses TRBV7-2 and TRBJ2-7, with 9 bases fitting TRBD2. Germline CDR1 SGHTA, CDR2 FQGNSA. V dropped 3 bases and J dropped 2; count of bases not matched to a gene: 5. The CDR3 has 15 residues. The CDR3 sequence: CASSFDLAGTYEQYF. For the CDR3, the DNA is TGTGCCAGCAGCTTTGACCTAGCGGGAACCTACGAGCAGTACTTC.

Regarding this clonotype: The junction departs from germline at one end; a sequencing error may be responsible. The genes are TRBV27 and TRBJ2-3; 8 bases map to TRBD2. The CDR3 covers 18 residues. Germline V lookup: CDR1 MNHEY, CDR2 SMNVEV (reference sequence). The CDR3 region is CTSRSPTKDQRETDTQYF. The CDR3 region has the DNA TGCACCAGCAGATCCCCTACTAAAGACCAGCGGGAGACAGATACGCAGTATTTT.

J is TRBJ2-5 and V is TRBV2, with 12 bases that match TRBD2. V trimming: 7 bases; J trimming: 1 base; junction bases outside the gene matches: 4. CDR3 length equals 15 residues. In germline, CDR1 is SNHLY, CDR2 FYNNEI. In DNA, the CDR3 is TGTGCCAGCAATCGACTAGCGGGAGCCCAAGAGACCCAGTACTTC. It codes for CASNRLAGAQETQYF.

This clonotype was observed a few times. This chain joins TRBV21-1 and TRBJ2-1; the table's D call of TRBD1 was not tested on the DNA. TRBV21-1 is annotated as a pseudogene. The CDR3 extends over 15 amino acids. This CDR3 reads CASTRWAGEYNEQFF. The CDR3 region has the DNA TGTGCCAGCACCCGGTGGGCGGGGGAATACAATGAGCAGTTCTTC.

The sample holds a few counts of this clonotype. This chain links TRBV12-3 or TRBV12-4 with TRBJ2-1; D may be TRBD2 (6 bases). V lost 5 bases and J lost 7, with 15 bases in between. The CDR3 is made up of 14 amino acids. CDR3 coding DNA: TGTGCCAGCAGTCAGTTTAAGGAGGGTAATGAGCAGTTCTTC. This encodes CASSQFKEGNEQFF.

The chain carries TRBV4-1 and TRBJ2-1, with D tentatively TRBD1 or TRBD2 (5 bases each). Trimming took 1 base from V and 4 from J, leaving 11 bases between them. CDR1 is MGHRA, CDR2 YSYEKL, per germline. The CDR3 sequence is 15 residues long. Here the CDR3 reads CASSQAPGGYNEQFF. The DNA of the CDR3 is TGCGCCAGCAGCCAAGCGCCTGGGGGTTACAATGAGCAGTTCTTC.

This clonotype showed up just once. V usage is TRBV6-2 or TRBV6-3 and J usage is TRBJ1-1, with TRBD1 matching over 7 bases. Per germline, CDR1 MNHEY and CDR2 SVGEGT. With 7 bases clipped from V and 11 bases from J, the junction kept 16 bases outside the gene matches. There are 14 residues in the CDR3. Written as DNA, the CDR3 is TGTGCCAGCACCTGGGATAACAGGGGCGCCGCGGCTTTCTTT. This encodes CASTWDNRGAAAFF.

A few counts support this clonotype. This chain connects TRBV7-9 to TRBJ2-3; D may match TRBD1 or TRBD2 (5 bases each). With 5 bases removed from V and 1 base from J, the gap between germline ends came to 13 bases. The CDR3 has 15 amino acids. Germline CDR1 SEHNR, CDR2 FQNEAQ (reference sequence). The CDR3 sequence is CASSPSGGGTDTQYF. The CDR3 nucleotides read TGTGCCAGCAGCCCGTCTGGGGGTGGCACAGATACGCAGTATTTT.

The CDR3 reads CASSFTTGMESPLHF. CDR3 nucleotide sequence: TGTGCCAGCAGCTTCACAACAGGGATGGAGTCACCCCTCCACTTT. The chain employs TRBV7-2 and TRBJ1-6, with a weak D call TRBD1 (6 bases). The CDR3 is made up of 15 amino acids. Deletions cut 3 bases from V and 10 bases from J, with 16 bases between. The germline gives CDR1 SGHTA, CDR2 FQGNSA.

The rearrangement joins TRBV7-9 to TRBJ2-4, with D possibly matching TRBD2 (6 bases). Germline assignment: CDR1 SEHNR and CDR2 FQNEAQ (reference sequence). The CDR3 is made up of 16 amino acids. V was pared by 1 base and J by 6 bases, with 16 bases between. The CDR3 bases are TGTGCCAGCAGCTTAGACGGGGGACCCCGGCGAAACATTCAGTACTTC. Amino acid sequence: CASSLDGGPRRNIQYF.

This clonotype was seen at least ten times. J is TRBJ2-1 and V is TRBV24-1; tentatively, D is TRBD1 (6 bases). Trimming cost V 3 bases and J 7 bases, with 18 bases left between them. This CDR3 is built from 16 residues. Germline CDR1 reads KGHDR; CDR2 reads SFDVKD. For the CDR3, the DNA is TGTGCCACCAGTGATCCCGTGTCCCGGGACATAAATGAGCAGTTCTTC. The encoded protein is CATSDPVSRDINEQFF.

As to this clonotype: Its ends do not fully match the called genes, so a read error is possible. DNA of the CDR3: TGCGCCAGCAGCCACGGATCTGAGGGGGGATACAATGAGCAGCTCTTC. Translated: CASSHGSEGGYNEQLF. This chain uses TRBV4-3 with TRBJ2-1; TRBD1 or TRBD2 may be the D gene (6 bases each). CDR1 is LGHNA, CDR2 YSLEER, per germline. This CDR3 comprises 16 residues.

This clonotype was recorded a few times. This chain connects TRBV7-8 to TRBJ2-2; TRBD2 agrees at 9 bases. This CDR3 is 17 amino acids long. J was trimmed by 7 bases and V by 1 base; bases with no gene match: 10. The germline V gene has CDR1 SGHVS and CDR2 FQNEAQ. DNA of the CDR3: TGTGCCAGCAGCTTAGGACTAGCGGCTTACAGAGGCGGGGAGCTGTTTTTT. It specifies CASSLGLAAYRGGELFF.

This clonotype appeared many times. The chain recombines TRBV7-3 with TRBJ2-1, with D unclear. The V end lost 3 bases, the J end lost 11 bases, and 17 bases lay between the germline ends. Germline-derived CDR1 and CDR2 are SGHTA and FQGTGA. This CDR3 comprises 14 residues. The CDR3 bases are TGTGCCAGCAGCTTCCTTGGCCGCCTGGGGAAGCAGTTCTTC. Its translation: CASSFLGRLGKQFF.

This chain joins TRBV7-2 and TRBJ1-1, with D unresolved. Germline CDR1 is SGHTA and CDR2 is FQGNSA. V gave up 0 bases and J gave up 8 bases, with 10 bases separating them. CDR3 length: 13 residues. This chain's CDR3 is CASSLARSQEAFF. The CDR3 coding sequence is TGTGCCAGCAGCTTAGCCCGATCCCAGGAAGCTTTCTTT.

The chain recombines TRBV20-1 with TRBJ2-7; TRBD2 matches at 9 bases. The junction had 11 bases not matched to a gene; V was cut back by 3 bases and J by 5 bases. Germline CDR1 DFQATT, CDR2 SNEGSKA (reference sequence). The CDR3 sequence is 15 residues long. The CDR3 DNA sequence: TGCAGTGCTAGTGTATTTCCCCGACTAGCGGACGAGCAGTACTTC. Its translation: CSASVFPRLADEQYF.

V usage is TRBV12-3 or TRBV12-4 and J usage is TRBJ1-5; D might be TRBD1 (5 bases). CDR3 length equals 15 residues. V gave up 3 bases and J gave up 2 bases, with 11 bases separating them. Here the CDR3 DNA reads TGTGCCAGCAGTTTTAAAGGGGACGGCAATCAGCCCCAGCATTTT. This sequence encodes CASSFKGDGNQPQHF.

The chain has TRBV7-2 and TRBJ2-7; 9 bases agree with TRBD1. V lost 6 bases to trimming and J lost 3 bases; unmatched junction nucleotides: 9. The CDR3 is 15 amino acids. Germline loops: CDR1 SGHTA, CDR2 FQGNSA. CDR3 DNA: TGTGCCAGCAGTCGAGCGGGACAGGGATTCTACGAGCAGTACTTC. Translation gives CASSRAGQGFYEQYF.

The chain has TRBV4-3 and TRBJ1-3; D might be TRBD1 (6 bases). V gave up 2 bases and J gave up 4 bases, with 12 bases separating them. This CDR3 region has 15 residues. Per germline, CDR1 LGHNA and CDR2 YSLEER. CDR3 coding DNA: TGCGCCAGCAGCCAACAGGGGAGAAGAGGAAACACCATATATTTT. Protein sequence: CASSQQGRRGNTIYF.

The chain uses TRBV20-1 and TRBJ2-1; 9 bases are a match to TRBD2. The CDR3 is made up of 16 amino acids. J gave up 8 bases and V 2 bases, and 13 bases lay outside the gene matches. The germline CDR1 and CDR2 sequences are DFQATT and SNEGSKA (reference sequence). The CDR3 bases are TGCAGTGCTAGACCCCCCGGGGTAGCGGGAGTCTATGAGCAGTTCTTC. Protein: CSARPPGVAGVYEQFF.

In DNA form, the CDR3 reads TGTGCCAGCAGTCCTTACAGGGTCCCCTACAATGAGCAGTTCTTC. Protein product: CASSPYRVPYNEQFF. The V and J genes are TRBV27 and TRBJ2-1, with D maybe TRBD1 (6 bases). Germline-derived CDR1 and CDR2 are MNHEY and SMNVEV (reference sequence). This CDR3 is 15 amino acids long. V was cut by 5 bases and J by 2 bases, with 13 bases left in between.